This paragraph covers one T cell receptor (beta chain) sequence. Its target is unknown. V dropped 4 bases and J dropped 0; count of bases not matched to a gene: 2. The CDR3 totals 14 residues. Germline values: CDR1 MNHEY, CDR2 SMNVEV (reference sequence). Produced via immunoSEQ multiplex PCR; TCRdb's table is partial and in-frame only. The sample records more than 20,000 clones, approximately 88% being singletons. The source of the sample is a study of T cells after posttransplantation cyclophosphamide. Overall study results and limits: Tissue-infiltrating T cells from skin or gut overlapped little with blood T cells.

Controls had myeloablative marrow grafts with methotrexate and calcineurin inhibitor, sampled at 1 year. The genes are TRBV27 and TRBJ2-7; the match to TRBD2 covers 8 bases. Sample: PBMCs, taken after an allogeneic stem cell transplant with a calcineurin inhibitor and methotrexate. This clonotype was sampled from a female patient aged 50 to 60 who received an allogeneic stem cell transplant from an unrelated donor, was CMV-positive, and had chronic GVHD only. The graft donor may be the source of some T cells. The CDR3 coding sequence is TGTGCCAGCAGTTATAGCGGGACCTCCTACGAGCAGTACTTC. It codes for CASSYSGTSYEQYF.